This is a list of T cell receptor beta chains from one sample in a study of response to subunit inactivated influenza vaccine. MiXCR, run by TCRdb on the RT-PCR reads, gives a single entry per CDR3 protein. The sample yields about 500,000 distinct CDR3 sequences, roughly 13% seen once. The sequencing used PBMCs from blood, collected 40 to 50 days after vaccination. These receptors originate from a man aged 45 to 65 who received an inactivated influenza vaccine. The CDR3 runs from the conserved cysteine through the conserved F or W. The D gene is left open where the match is weak. The size entry is marked missing in some rows and otherwise reads once, few, many or a size class.

D: NA; J: TRBJ2-2; V: TRBV7-6; size: NA; CDR3: CASSLGLNTNTGELFF; DNA: TGTGCCAGCAGCTTAGGACTAAATACGAACACCGGGGAGCTGTTTTTT
D: TRBD2; J: TRBJ2-1; V: TRBV20-1; size: many; CDR3: CSASAGGGYNEQFF; DNA: TGCAGTGCTAGTGCGGGGGGTGGCTACAATGAGCAGTTCTTC
D: TRBD1; J: TRBJ1-2; V: TRBV29-1; size: few; CDR3: CSVMGTANYGYTF; DNA: TGCAGCGTGATGGGGACAGCTAACTATGGCTACACCTTC
D: NA; J: TRBJ2-2; V: TRBV9; size: NA; CDR3: CASSVGGGLNTGELFF; DNA: TGTGCCAGCAGCGTAGGTGGGGGATTGAACACCGGGGAGCTGTTTTTT
D: TRBD2; J: TRBJ2-7; V: TRBV11-2; size: few; CDR3: CASSLALAGGAYEQYF; DNA: TGTGCCAGCAGCTTAGCCCTCGCGGGGGGGGCCTACGAGCAGTACTTC
D: NA; J: TRBJ1-2; V: TRBV12-3/TRBV12-4; size: few; CDR3: CASSPGAHAYTF; DNA: TGTGCCAGCAGCCCCGGGGCGCATGCCTACACCTTC
D: NA; J: TRBJ1-4; V: TRBV5-1; size: few; CDR3: CASSPSGTLNEKLFF; DNA: TGCGCCAGCAGCCCCTCCGGGACATTAAATGAAAAACTGTTTTTT
D: NA; J: TRBJ2-1; V: TRBV7-9; size: few; CDR3: CASSSDAYNEQFF; DNA: TGTGCCAGCAGCTCCGACGCCTACAATGAGCAGTTCTTC
D: NA; J: TRBJ2-1; V: TRBV20-1; size: NA; CDR3: CSWSLPNNEQFF; DNA: TGCAGTTGGTCGCTCCCTAACAATGAGCAGTTCTTC
D: TRBD1; J: TRBJ2-7; V: TRBV11-3; size: NA; CDR3: CASSLHGTGDIEQYF; DNA: TGTGCCAGCAGCTTACACGGGACAGGGGATATCGAGCAGTACTTC
D: NA; J: TRBJ2-1; V: TRBV10-3; size: NA; CDR3: CAISGDSSRKLF; DNA: TGTGCCATCAGCGGGGACTCCTCTAGGAAGCTCTTC
D: NA; J: TRBJ1-5; V: TRBV7-9; size: NA; CDR3: CASSLDNTGQPQHF; DNA: TGTGCCAGCAGCTTAGACAATACAGGGCAGCCCCAGCATTTT
D: TRBD1; J: TRBJ2-5; V: TRBV28; size: many; CDR3: CASSFRDRGETQYF; DNA: TGTGCCAGCAGTTTCCGTGACAGGGGAGAGACCCAGTACTTC
D: NA; J: TRBJ1-1; V: TRBV6-2/TRBV6-3; size: few; CDR3: CASRTGPTNTEAFF; DNA: TGTGCCAGCAGGACAGGACCCACGAACACTGAAGCTTTCTTT
D: NA; J: TRBJ1-5; V: TRBV20-1; size: few; CDR3: CSARDPGAGGNQPQHF; DNA: TGCAGTGCTAGAGACCCCGGGGCTGGCGGTAATCAGCCCCAGCATTTT
D: NA; J: TRBJ2-1; V: TRBV11-2; size: few; CDR3: CASSLDNRAPYNEQFF; DNA: TGTGCCAGCAGCTTAGATAACCGGGCTCCCTACAATGAGCAGTTCTTC
D: TRBD2; J: TRBJ2-7; V: TRBV12-3/TRBV12-4; size: many; CDR3: CASSTGRVSYEQYF; DNA: TGTGCCAGCAGTACCGGGAGGGTTTCCTACGAGCAGTACTTC
D: NA; J: TRBJ2-2; V: TRBV27; size: NA; CDR3: CASSFVWTGELFF; DNA: TGTGCCAGCAGTTTTGTATGGACCGGGGAGCTGTTTTTT
D: NA; J: TRBJ2-5; V: TRBV5-6; size: NA; CDR3: CASSLAGTLLGGETQYF; DNA: TGTGCCAGCAGCTTGGCAGGGACACTCCTGGGGGGAGAGACCCAGTACTTC
D: NA; J: TRBJ2-3; V: TRBV5-1; size: many; CDR3: CASSYDQPTDTQYF; DNA: TGCGCCAGCAGCTACGATCAACCCACAGATACGCAGTATTTT
D: NA; J: TRBJ1-2; V: TRBV2; size: few; CDR3: CATPKGDWVSSGYTF; DNA: TGTGCCACCCCGAAGGGGGACTGGGTTTCCTCCGGCTACACCTTC
D: NA; J: TRBJ2-5; V: TRBV6-1; size: NA; CDR3: CASNLGILKETQYF; DNA: TGTGCCAGCAATCTGGGAATCCTAAAGGAGACCCAGTACTTC
D: NA; J: TRBJ1-1; V: TRBV12-3/TRBV12-4; size: few; CDR3: CASSLKAFEAFF; DNA: TGTGCCAGCAGTTTAAAGGCTTTTGAAGCTTTCTTT
D: NA; J: TRBJ2-6; V: TRBV20-1; size: many; CDR3: CSARGGNSGANVLTF; DNA: TGCAGTGCTAGAGGTGGCAACTCTGGGGCCAACGTCCTGACTTTC